The entry below describes one TCR beta chain. Methods used by the authors: Reference gene primer amplification in the assay estimated nucleated cell counts. Sequencing used immunoSEQ multiplex PCR; TCRdb keeps in-frame clones, though not all of them. V and J calls and clone size come straight from that table; D and trimming were deduced from the DNA. The table includes 200,000 to 250,000 clones, about 85% detected once. Looked up from germline, CDR1 is KGHSH and CDR2 is LQKENI. The CDR3 runs 13 residues. V lost 2 bases to trimming and J lost 5 bases, with 6 bases between them. These data are taken from a study of blood T cell repertoires in COVID-19. At the level of the study: Donors in the United States, Italy and Spain gave samples during acute or convalescent COVID-19. Nucleic acid was either cDNA or gDNA, and it came from T cells, B-cell-depleted T cells, or PBMCs.

Recovery meant two consecutive negative NP/OP PCR tests, professional clearance, or resolved symptoms. Sequencing was done on a sample of PBMCs or T cells enriched from blood (not recorded which). The V gene is TRBV18, the J gene TRBJ1-4; D unclear. The sequence came from a man aged 25-40 years who had recovered from COVID-19. In nucleotides, the CDR3 is TGTGCCAGCTCACCAGGGCTGAATGAAAAACTGTTTTTT. Amino acid sequence: CASSPGLNEKLFF.